This T cell receptor beta chain comes out of a study of blood T cell repertoires in COVID-19. In the study overall: Sources were T cells, B-cell-depleted T cells, or PBMCs; the material itself was cDNA or gDNA.

V shed 6 bases and J 9 bases; nucleotides not matched to a gene: 12. This CDR3 is built from 13 residues. Per the germline V gene, CDR1 is SQVTM and CDR2 is ANQGSEA. As processed by the authors: Researchers report that nucleated cell counts were estimated from reference gene primer amplification. Only in-frame clones appear in the TCRdb table, and some are missing; sequencing was by immunoSEQ multiplex PCR. V, J and clone size derive from that table, while D and trimming were established from the DNA sequence. The table includes 150,000 to 200,000 clones, 86% detected once. The sequenced material came from peripheral blood. The chain joins TRBV29-1 to TRBJ2-5; the match to TRBD1 covers 8 bases. The sequence derives from a woman in her twenties or thirties with active or convalescent COVID-19. The CDR3, as DNA: TGCAGCGTGGACGACAGGGGACCGTCTTCCCAGTACTTC. It is translated as CSVDDRGPSSQYF.